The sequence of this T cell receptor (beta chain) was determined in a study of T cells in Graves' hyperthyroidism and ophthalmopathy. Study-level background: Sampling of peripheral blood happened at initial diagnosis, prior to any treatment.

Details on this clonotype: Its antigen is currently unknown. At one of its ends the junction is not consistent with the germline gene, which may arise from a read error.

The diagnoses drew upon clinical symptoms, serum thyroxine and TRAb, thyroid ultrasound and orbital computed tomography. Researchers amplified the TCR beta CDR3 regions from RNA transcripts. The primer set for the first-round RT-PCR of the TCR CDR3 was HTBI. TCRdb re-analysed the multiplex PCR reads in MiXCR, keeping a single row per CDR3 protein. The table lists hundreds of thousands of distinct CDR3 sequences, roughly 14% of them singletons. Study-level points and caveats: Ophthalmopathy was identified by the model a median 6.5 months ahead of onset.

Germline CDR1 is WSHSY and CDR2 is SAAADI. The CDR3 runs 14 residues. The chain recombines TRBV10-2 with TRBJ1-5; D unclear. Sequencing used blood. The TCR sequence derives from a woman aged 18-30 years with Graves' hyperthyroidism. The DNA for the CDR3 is TGCGCCAGCAGTGAGTCGGAGAATAATCAGCCCCGGCATTTT. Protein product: CASSESENNQPRHF.